A single TCR beta chain is shown here with its context. These data originate in a study of blood T cell repertoires in COVID-19. Per germline, CDR1 MNHEY and CDR2 SVGAGI. V trimming: 6 bases; J trimming: 10 bases; junction bases outside the gene matches: 8. This CDR3 is built from 13 residues. Only in-frame clones appear in the TCRdb table, and some are missing; sequencing was by immunoSEQ multiplex PCR. The sample consists of about 320,000 clones, around 88% of them appearing once. The sample was peripheral blood. The V and J genes are TRBV6-5 and TRBJ2-4; TRBD1 agrees at 8 bases. The TCR sequence derives from a woman younger than 45 with COVID-19, enrolled during active disease. DNA of the CDR3: TGTGCCAGCAGGGATCCGGGACAGGAGATTCAGTACTTC. This translates into CASRDPGQEIQYF.